Listed below are T cell receptor beta chains from one sample, sequenced in a study of cytomegalovirus exposure and HLA in healthy donors. Generated by immunoSEQ multiplex PCR, the TCRdb table keeps only in-frame clones and is missing some. The table records roughly 98,000 clones, approximately 75% of them present only once. The sequencing sample was made of PBMCs. The receptors here all came from a female donor in good health and CMV-seropositive. Both conserved end residues are part of each CDR3. A D gene is named only where the DNA matches it firmly. Clone size appears in some rows only: once, few, many, or a class for an expanded clone.

v_call	clone_size	j_call	d_call	cdr3_nt	cdr3_aa
TRBV2	few	TRBJ2-1	TRBD2	TGTGCCAGCGGGGCGGGGACTAGCGCCTTCAATGAGCAGTTCTTC	CASGAGTSAFNEQFF
TRBV10-3	.	TRBJ2-2	TRBD2	TGTGCCACCGGGACTAGCGGGGGGACGGGCACCGGGGAGCTGTTTTTT	CATGTSGGTGTGELFF
TRBV4-1	.	TRBJ2-2	.	TGCGCCAGCAGCCATGTCGAGGAAGGCGGGGAGCTGTTTTTT	CASSHVEEGGELFF
TRBV14	.	TRBJ2-3	.	TGTGCCAGCACCCGGACTCGAAGCACAGATACGCAGTATTTT	CASTRTRSTDTQYF
TRBV7-2	.	TRBJ1-2	TRBD1	TGTGCCAGCAGCTTAGGGAACAGGGGCGGCTATGGCTACACCTTC	CASSLGNRGGYGYTF
TRBV10-3	.	TRBJ2-5	TRBD2	TGTGCCATCAGTGAGTCGAGCCTAGCGGGGGGCGAGACCCAGTACTTC	CAISESSLAGGETQYF
TRBV7-9	.	TRBJ1-2	.	TGTGCCAGCAGCTTAGACGGGAACTATGGCTACACCTTC	CASSLDGNYGYTF
TRBV19	.	TRBJ1-4	.	TGTGCCAGTAGTATAGGGAGAGCCGCGGAAAAACTGTTTTTT	CASSIGRAAEKLFF
TRBV5-4	.	TRBJ2-7	.	TGTGCCAGCAGCTTTGCAGGGCTTGCCTACGAGCAGTACTTC	CASSFAGLAYEQYF
TRBV9	.	TRBJ2-7	TRBD1	TGTGCCAGCAGCATCCGACAGGGCTACGAGCAGTACTTC	CASSIRQGYEQYF
TRBV30	.	TRBJ1-2	.	TGTGCCTCTCAAGCCCCTGGCTACACCTTC	CASQAPGYTF
TRBV5-5	few	TRBJ2-7	.	TGTGCCAGCAGCTTCTTCGAGCAAACCTACGAGCAGTACTTC	CASSFFEQTYEQYF
TRBV4-2	.	TRBJ1-4	.	TGTGCCAGCAGCCAAGAACGTCCAGCAACTAATGAAAAACTGTTTTTT	CASSQERPATNEKLFF
TRBV6-5	.	TRBJ1-4	TRBD1	TGTGCCAGCAGTTACAGACAGGGGGTTGGAGAAAAACTGTTTTTT	CASSYRQGVGEKLFF
TRBV28	.	TRBJ1-5	TRBD1	TGTGCCAGCAGTCCACAGGGGGCGCATCAGCCCCAGCATTTT	CASSPQGAHQPQHF
TRBV28	.	TRBJ2-7	TRBD2	TGTGCCAGCAGACTAGCGCTCTACGAGCAGTACTTC	CASRLALYEQYF
TRBV15	.	TRBJ1-2	.	TGTGCCACCAGCTCCCAATCACAGGGAGGCTACACCTTC	CATSSQSQGGYTF